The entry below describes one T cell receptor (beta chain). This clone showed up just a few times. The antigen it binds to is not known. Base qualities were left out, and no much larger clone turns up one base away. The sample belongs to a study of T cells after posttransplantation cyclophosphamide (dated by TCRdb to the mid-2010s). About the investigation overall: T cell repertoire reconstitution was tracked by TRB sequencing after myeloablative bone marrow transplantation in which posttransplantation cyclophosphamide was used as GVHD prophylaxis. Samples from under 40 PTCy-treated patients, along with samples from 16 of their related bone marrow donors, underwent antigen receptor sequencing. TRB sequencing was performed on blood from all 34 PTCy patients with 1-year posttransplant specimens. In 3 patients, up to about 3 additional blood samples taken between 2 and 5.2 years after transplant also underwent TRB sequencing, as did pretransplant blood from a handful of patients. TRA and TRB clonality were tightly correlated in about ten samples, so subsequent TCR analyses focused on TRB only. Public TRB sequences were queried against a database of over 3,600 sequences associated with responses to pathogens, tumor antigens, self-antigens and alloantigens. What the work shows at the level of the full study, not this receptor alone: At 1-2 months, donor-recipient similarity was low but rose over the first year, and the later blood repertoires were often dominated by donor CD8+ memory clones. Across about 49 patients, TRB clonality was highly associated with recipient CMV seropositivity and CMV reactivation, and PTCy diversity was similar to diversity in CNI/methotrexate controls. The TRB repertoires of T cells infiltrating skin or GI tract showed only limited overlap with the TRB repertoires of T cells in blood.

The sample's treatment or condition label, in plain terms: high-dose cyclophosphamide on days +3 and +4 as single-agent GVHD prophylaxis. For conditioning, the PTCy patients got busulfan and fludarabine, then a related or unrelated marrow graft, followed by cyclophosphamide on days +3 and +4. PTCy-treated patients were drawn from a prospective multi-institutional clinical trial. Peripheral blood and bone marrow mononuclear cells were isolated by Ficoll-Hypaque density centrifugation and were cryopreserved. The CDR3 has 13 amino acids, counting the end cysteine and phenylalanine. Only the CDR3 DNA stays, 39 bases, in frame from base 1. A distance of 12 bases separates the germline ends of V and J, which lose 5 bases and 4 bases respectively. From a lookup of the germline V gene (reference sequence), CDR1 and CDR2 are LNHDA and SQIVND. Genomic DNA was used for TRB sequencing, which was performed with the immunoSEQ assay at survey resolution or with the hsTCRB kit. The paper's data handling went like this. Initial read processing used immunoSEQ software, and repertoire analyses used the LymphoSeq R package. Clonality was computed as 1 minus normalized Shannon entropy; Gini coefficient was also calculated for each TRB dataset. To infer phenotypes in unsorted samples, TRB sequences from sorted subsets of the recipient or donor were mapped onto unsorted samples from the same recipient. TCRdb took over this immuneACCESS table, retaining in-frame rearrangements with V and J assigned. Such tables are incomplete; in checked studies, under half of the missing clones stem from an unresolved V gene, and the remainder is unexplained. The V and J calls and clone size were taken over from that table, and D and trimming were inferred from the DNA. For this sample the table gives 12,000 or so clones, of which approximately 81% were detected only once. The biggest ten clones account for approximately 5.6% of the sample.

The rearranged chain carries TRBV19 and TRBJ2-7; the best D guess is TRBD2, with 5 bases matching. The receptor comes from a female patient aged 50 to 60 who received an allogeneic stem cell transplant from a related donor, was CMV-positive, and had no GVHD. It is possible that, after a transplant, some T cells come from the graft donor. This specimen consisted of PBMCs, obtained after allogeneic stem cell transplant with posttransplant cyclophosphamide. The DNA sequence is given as TGTGCCAGTAGTGTCGAGCGGTGGTACGAGCAGTACTTC. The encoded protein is CASSVERWYEQYF.